Below are 18 T cell receptor beta chains sequenced from a single sample in a study of blood T cell repertoires in COVID-19. Profiling relied on immunoSEQ multiplex PCR, and the TCRdb table lists in-frame clones only, not all of them. In the table there are roughly 200,000 clones, 65% to 90% of which are singletons. Sequenced sample: PBMCs or T cells enriched from blood (not recorded which). These receptors came from a woman aged 40 to 49 with acute COVID-19.

The rearrangement joins TRBV14 to TRBJ2-5, with D possibly TRBD2 on 6 matching bases. Germline assignment: CDR1 SGHDN and CDR2 FVKESK. The V end was cut by 1 base, the J end by 1 base, with 10 bases between. CDR3 size: 15 residues. DNA of the CDR3: TGTGCCAGCAGCCAAGCGGGAGTCATCCAAGAGACCCAGTACTTC. It specifies CASSQAGVIQETQYF.

The rearrangement links TRBV28 to TRBJ1-5, with 8 bases lining up with TRBD1. The germline V gene encodes CDR1 MDHEN and CDR2 SYDVKM. There are 15 residues in the CDR3. With V trimmed by 2 bases and J by 6 bases, 6 bases remained unmatched. The chain's CDR3 is CASSLRTGRSQPQHF. CDR3 DNA: TGTGCCAGCAGTTTAAGGACAGGGAGGTCTCAGCCCCAGCATTTT.

CDR3 residues: CASSLAVGGPKETQYF. The CDR3 DNA follows: TGTGCCAGCAGCTTAGCGGTGGGGGGTCCCAAAGAGACCCAGTACTTC. The chain uses TRBV7-8 and TRBJ2-5, with D maybe TRBD2 (6 bases). The CDR3 loop spans 16 amino acids. Germline V CDR1 and CDR2: SGHVS, FQNEAQ. V was shortened by 0 bases and J by 3 bases, with 14 bases between the two germline ends. The entire variable domain, with the rest obtained from reference TRBV7-8 and TRBJ2-5, is as follows: GAGVSQSPRYKVAKRGQDVALRCDPISGHVSLFWYQQALGQGPEFLTYFQNEAQLDKSGLPSDRFFAERPEGSVSTLKIQRTQQEDSAVYLCASSLAVGGPKETQYFGPGTRLLVL.

This clone was seen a handful of times. This chain connects TRBV9 to TRBJ2-2; no reliable D call. CDR3 size: 15 residues. The germline CDR1 and CDR2 sequences are SGDLS and YYNGEE. V dropped 3 bases and J dropped 4 bases, with 13 bases sitting between them. CDR3 sequence reads: CASSGEVASTGELFF. Written as DNA, the CDR3 is TGTGCCAGCAGCGGCGAGGTGGCTTCCACCGGGGAGCTGTTTTTT.

The V and J genes are TRBV28 and TRBJ2-1; 10 bases fit TRBD2. Losses at the gene ends were 8 bases for V and 2 bases for J; bases not matched to a gene: 3. CDR3 length equals 14 residues. CDR1 MDHEN and CDR2 SYDVKM come from the germline V gene. The CDR3 is CASRSGRAYNEQFF. The CDR3 coding sequence is TGTGCCAGCCGAAGCGGGAGGGCCTACAATGAGCAGTTCTTC.

This chain connects TRBV10-3 to TRBJ2-1; D possibly corresponds to TRBD2 (5 bases). The germline V gene has CDR1 ENHRY and CDR2 SYGVKD. The CDR3 loop spans 12 amino acids. Trimming pared 4 bases from V and 7 bases from J, leaving 8 bases between. The CDR3 nucleotides are TGTGCCATCAGTGGGCGGGCGAATGAGCAGTTCTTC. It translates to CAISGRANEQFF.

The rearrangement joins TRBV4-1 to TRBJ2-5, with D tentatively TRBD1 (6 bases). CDR1 is MGHRA, CDR2 YSYEKL, per germline. The ends were cut back, 4 bases at V and 7 bases at J, with 16 bases in the middle. The CDR3 contains 14 residues. The CDR3 DNA sequence: TGCGCCAGCAGCCCCAGGGGTGCCGCCGGGACCCAGTACTTC. It codes for CASSPRGAAGTQYF.

This clone occurred a few times. The J gene is TRBJ2-3, the V gene TRBV6-5, with TRBD1 matching over 7 bases. From germline, CDR1 is MNHEY and CDR2 SVGAGI. V shed 0 bases and J 3 bases; nucleotides not matched to a gene: 3. The CDR3 is 15 amino acids. The CDR3 coding sequence is TGTGCCAGCAGTTACTCGACAGGGTGGACAGATACGCAGTATTTT. It codes for CASSYSTGWTDTQYF.

The rearrangement links TRBV18 to TRBJ1-2; D unclear. The V end was cut by 1 base, the J end by 0 bases, with 9 bases between. CDR1 is KGHSH, CDR2 LQKENI, per germline. There are 15 residues in the CDR3. The CDR3 is CASSPLDGANYGYTF. The CDR3 DNA follows: TGTGCCAGCTCACCACTGGACGGGGCTAACTATGGCTACACCTTC.

This sequence joins TRBV18 and TRBJ2-1; possibly TRBD2 for D (6 bases). The CDR3 is 15 amino acids. The germline V gene encodes CDR1 KGHSH and CDR2 LQKENI. Trimming cost V 2 bases and J 5 bases, with 13 bases left between them. CDR3 region: CASSPGGGTNNEQFF. DNA of the CDR3: TGTGCCAGCTCACCAGGTGGCGGGACCAACAATGAGCAGTTCTTC.

The chain is built from TRBV25-1 and TRBJ2-4, with D possibly being TRBD2 (5 bases). CDR1 is MGHDK, CDR2 SYGVNS, per germline. The CDR3 has 14 residues. V lost 3 bases to trimming and J lost 1 base, with 7 bases between them. The CDR3 DNA follows: TGTGCCAGCAGTGAGCGAGGGGCCAAAAACATTCAGTACTTC. Its protein product is CASSERGAKNIQYF.

The chain joins TRBV5-5 to TRBJ1-2; TRBD1 agrees at 12 bases. The J segment lost 0 bases and the V segment lost 2 bases, leaving 5 bases of the junction unmatched. Per germline, CDR1 SGHKS and CDR2 YYEKEE (reference sequence). The CDR3 is 17 residues long. CDR3 sequence: CASSLGGTGGPNYGYTF. The CDR3 bases are TGTGCCAGCAGCTTAGGGGGGACAGGGGGCCCTAACTATGGCTACACCTTC.

This rearrangement joins TRBV28 to TRBJ2-3; D not certain. Germline V gene lookup returns CDR1 MDHEN and CDR2 SYDVKM. The CDR3 spans 12 residues. Trimming pared 10 bases from V and 5 bases from J, leaving 13 bases between. CDR3 DNA: TGTGCCATCCTTAGAACGGGAGATACGCAGTATTTT. Amino acids: CAILRTGDTQYF.

The chain joins TRBV7-3 to TRBJ1-1; 9 bases map to TRBD1. The V segment lost 3 bases and the J segment 0 bases; nucleotides outside the gene matches: 5. Germline V gives CDR1 SGHTA, CDR2 FQGTGA. The CDR3 length is 16 residues. The CDR3 loop is CASSLYGTGLNTEAFF. CDR3 nucleotides: TGTGCCAGCAGCTTGTACGGGACAGGGCTGAACACTGAAGCTTTCTTT. The full variable domain, its missing parts supplied by reference TRBV7-3 and TRBJ1-1, is GAGVSQTPSNKVTEKGKYVELRCDPISGHTALYWYRQSLGQGPEFLIYFQGTGAADDSGLPNDRFFAVRPEGSVSTLKIQRTERGDSAVYLCASSLYGTGLNTEAFFGQGTRLTVV.

The chain couples TRBV11-2 to TRBJ2-5; 7 bases map to TRBD1. This CDR3 has 16 amino acids. Germline V CDR1 and CDR2: SGHAT, FQNNGV. J was trimmed by 3 bases and V by 4 bases; bases with no gene match: 11. The CDR3 sequence is CASSWELTGSEETQYF. CDR3 nucleotide sequence: TGTGCCAGCAGCTGGGAACTGACAGGGAGTGAAGAGACCCAGTACTTC.

The chain employs TRBV6-5 and TRBJ1-1, with a weak D call TRBD1 (6 bases). The CDR3 totals 13 residues. Trimming took off 5 bases at V and 10 bases at J, with 17 bases between the two ends. Per germline, CDR1 MNHEY and CDR2 SVGAGI. The CDR3 DNA reads as TGTGCCAGCAGTAACAGGGACCCCGAGGGAGCTTTCTTT. This translates into CASSNRDPEGAFF.

This chain connects TRBV28 to TRBJ2-7; D might be TRBD1 (6 bases). Germline V gene lookup returns CDR1 MDHEN and CDR2 SYDVKM. The CDR3 runs to 11 residues. In DNA, the CDR3 is TGTGCGGCAGGGGACTCCTACGAGCAGTACTTC. This translates into CAAGDSYEQYF.

This rearrangement joins TRBV24-1 to TRBJ2-5, with 7 bases matching TRBD1. CDR1 is KGHDR, CDR2 SFDVKD, per germline. With V trimmed by 5 bases and J by 5 bases, 7 bases remained unmatched. The CDR3 is 14 amino acids. The CDR3 nucleotides read TGTGCCACCAGTGCCCCCACAGGGGTCGAGACCCAGTACTTC. It encodes CATSAPTGVETQYF.